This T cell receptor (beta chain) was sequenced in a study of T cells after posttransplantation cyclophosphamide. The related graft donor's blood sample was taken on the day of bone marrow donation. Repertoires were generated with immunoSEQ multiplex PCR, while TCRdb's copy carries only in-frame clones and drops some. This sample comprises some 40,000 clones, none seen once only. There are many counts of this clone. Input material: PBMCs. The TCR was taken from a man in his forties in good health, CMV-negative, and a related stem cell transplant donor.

The CDR3 nucleotides read TGTGCCAGTGGGACTAGCGGGTTGGATACGCAGTATTTT. Protein product: CASGTSGLDTQYF. The rearrangement links TRBV9 to TRBJ2-3; 12 nucleotides align to TRBD2. The germline gives CDR1 SGDLS, CDR2 YYNGEE. With V trimmed by 8 bases and J by 6 bases, 4 bases remained unmatched. This CDR3 is 13 amino acids long.